This T cell receptor (beta chain) is drawn from a study of monozygotic twins with inflammatory bowel disease. TCRdb reprocessed the 5' RACE reads and stores each CDR3 protein as one record, lacking DNA. This sample's table reports fewer than 550,000 distinct CDR3 sequences. The CDR3 is made up of 14 amino acids. CDR1 is DFQATT and CDR2 is SNEGSKA in the germline V gene (reference sequence). The TCR sequence derives from a human donor with ulcerative colitis or Crohn's disease, or a healthy co-twin of an affected twin (not recorded which). The V and J genes are TRBV20-1 and TRBJ2-1; TCRdb picks TRBD2, but there is no DNA to check that call. The sample taken for sequencing was blood. The CDR3 here is CSASPAGYYNEQFF.